This TCR beta chain was recovered during a study of identifying expanded T cells in peripheral blood. General study findings and limits: Differentially abundant clones: 1 to 1.5 between replicates, roughly 16 at around 14 days, around 19 at four.

Healthy donors had no documented immune events, such as infections, while sampled. Profiling relied on immunoSEQ multiplex PCR, and the TCRdb table lists in-frame clones only, not all of them. This table holds 100,000 to 150,000 clones, approximately 86% found once. A remark on this clone: Its antigen is unknown.

This TCR came from a person aged 18 to 69 in good health. The sequenced sample was blood.

DNA of the CDR3: TGTGCCAGCAGTGAATCGCCTAGCGTAGCTGAGCAGTTCTTC. It translates to CASSESPSVAEQFF. The genes are TRBV2 and TRBJ2-1; perhaps TRBD2 as D (6 bases). Deletions cut 2 bases from V and 9 bases from J, with 14 bases between. This CDR3 contains 14 residues. The germline V gene has CDR1 SNHLY and CDR2 FYNNEI. The full variable domain, with the rest looked up from reference TRBV2 and TRBJ2-1, is EPEVTQTPSHQVTQMGQEVILRCVPISNHLYFYWYRQILGQKVEFLVSFYNNEISEKSEIFDDQFSVERPDGSNFTLKIRSTKLEDSAMYFCASSESPSVAEQFFGPGTRLTVL.